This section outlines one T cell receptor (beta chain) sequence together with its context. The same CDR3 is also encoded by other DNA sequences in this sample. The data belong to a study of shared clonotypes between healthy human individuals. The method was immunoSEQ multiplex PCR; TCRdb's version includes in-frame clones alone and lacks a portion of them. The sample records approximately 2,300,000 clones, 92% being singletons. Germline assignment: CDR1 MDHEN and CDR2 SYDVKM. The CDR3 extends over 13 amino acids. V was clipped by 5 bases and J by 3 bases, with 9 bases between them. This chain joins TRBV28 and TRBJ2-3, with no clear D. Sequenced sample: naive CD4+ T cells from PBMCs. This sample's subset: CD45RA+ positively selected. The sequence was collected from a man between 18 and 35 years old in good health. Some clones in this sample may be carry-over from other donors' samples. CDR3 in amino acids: CASSLPETDTQYF. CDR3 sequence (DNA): TGTGCCAGCAGTCTCCCGGAAACAGATACGCAGTATTTT.